These 2 T cell receptor beta chains were all obtained from the same sample, sequenced in a study of sequential checkpoint blockade in melanoma. The repertoire was sequenced with immunoSEQ multiplex PCR; TCRdb's copy has only in-frame clones and lacks some. The table includes a few thousand clones, roughly a fifth detected once. Treatment here: randomized to nivolumab then ipilimumab (arm A) or the reverse (arm B). Sequenced material: tumor tissue (inferred from file names), taken from a patient given nivolumab and ipilimumab in sequence. The receptors were sampled from a human donor with melanoma.

This clone has at least ten counts. The rearrangement uses TRBV9 and TRBJ1-2; TRBD1 matches at 9 bases. V lost 3 bases, J lost 7 bases, and 16 bases stayed unmatched. CDR3 size: 17 residues. Germline CDR1 is SGDLS and CDR2 is YYNGEE. The CDR3 is CASSAEPGGQGISGYTF. The CDR3 nucleotides read TGTGCCAGCAGCGCAGAACCTGGGGGACAGGGAATAAGTGGCTACACCTTC.

This clone has just a few counts. V is TRBV23-1 and J is TRBJ2-7; a possible D gene is TRBD2 (5 bases). TRBV23-1 is assigned to the ORF class and has an uncertain function. Trimming removed 0 bases at V and 2 bases at J, with 11 bases between. The CDR3 has 15 amino acids. CDR3 protein: CASSQSSGGAYEQYF. CDR3 coding DNA: TGCGCCAGCAGTCAATCGTCCGGAGGCGCCTACGAGCAGTACTTC.